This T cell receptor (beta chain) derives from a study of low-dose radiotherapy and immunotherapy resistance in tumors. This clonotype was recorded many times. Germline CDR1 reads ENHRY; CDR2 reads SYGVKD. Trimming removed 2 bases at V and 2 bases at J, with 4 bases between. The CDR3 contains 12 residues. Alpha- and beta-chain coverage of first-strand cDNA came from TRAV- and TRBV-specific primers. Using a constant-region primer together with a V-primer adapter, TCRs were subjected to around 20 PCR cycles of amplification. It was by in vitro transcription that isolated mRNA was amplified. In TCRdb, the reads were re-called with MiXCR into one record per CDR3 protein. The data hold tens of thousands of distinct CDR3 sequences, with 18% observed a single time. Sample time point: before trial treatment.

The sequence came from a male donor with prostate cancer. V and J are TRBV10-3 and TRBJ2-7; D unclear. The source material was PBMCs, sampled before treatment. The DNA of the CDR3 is TGTGCCATCAGTGAGGACGCCTACGAGCAGTACTTC. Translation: CAISEDAYEQYF.